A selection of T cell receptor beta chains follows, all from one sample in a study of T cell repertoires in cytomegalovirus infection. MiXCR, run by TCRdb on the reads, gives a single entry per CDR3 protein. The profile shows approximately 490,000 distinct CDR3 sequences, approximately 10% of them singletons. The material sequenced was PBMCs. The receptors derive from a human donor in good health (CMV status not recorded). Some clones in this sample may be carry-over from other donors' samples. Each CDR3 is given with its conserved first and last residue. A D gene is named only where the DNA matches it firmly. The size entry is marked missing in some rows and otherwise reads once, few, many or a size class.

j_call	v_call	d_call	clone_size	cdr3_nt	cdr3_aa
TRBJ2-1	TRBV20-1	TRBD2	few	TGCAGTGCTAGAGCAGCGGGGCGTTACAATGAGCAGTTCTTC	CSARAAGRYNEQFF
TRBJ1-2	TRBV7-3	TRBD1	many	TGTGCCAGCAGCGCAGGACAGGGGTATGGCTACACCTTC	CASSAGQGYGYTF
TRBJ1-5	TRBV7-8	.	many	TGTGCCAGCAGCGACAGTCCCAATCAGCCCCAGCATTTT	CASSDSPNQPQHF
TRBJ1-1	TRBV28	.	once	TGTGCCAGCAGTTTATTGACAGGGAACACTGAAGCTTTCTTT	CASSLLTGNTEAFF
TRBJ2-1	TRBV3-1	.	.	TGTGCCAGCAGCCAAGAGGGAGTGGGCGGGTTCTTC	CASSQEGVGGFF
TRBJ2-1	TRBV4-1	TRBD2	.	TGCGCCAGCAGCCAGGTCCACATTAGCGGGAGGGCGCTTGAGCAGTTCTTC	CASSQVHISGRALEQFF
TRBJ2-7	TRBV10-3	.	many	TGTGCCATCAGAGTCCTCGGGGACGACTACGAGCAGTACTTC	CAIRVLGDDYEQYF
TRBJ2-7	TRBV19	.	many	TGTGCCAGTAGCCCTAGGGGGGGCCACGAGCAGTACTTC	CASSPRGGHEQYF
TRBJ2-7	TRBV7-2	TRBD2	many	TGTGCCAGCAGCACTCAACTAGCGGGAGTAACTGAGCAGTACTTC	CASSTQLAGVTEQYF
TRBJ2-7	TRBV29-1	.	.	TGCAGCGGCGGACGTCCGTCCGAGCAGTACTTC	CSGGRPSEQYF
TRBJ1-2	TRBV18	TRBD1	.	TGTGCCAGCTCACCGGACAGGGAGGATGGCTACACCTTC	CASSPDREDGYTF
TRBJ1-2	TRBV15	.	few	TGTGCCACCAGCAGAGAACAGTTCTATGGCTACACCTTC	CATSREQFYGYTF
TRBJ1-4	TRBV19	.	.	TGTGCCAGTAGTATTCGGCTCGCGACTAATGAAAAACTGTTTTTT	CASSIRLATNEKLFF
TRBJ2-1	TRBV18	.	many	TGTGCCAGCTCACTCCCTTTTGCGGGAGAGCAGTTCTTC	CASSLPFAGEQFF
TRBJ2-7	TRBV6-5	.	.	TGTGCCAGCAGTTACTCGATGGGGGGCCTGAGAGAGCAGTACTTC	CASSYSMGGLREQYF
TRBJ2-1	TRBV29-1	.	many	TGCAGCGGGGGGGGGCAGGGCTCCTACAATGAGCAGTTCTTC	CSGGGQGSYNEQFF
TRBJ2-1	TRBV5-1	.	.	TGCGCCAGCAGCTGGTTAGGAGGCGTAGGGGAGCAGTTCTTC	CASSWLGGVGEQFF
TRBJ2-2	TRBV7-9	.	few	TGTGCCAGCAGCTTAGAAGGCAGGGACACCGGGGAGCTGTTTTTT	CASSLEGRDTGELFF
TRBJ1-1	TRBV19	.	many	TGTGCCAGTAGTATGCCCGGCAGCGAAGCTTTCTTT	CASSMPGSEAFF
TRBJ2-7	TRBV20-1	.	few	TGCAGTGCTCTTCACCCCGGGACACCCCTCTACGAGCAGTACTTC	CSALHPGTPLYEQYF
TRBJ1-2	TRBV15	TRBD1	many	TGTGCCACCCGCGGACAGGGAGCAAACTATGGCTACACCTTC	CATRGQGANYGYTF
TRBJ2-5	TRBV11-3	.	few	TGTGCCAGCAGCTTAGATACAAGCCAAGAGACCCAGTACTTC	CASSLDTSQETQYF
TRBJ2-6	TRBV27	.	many	TGTGCCAGCAGTTATGGACATTCTGGGGCCAACGTCCTGACTTTC	CASSYGHSGANVLTF
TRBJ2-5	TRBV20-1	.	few	TGCAGTGCTAGACAGGGTCCGCAAGAGACCCAGTACTTC	CSARQGPQETQYF
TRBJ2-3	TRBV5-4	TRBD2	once	TGTGCCAGCAGCATTCAACTAGCGGGAGGGAAAGATACGCAGTATTTT	CASSIQLAGGKDTQYF
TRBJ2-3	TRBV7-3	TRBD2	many	TGTGCCAGCAGCCTTCTAGATTGGGGAGGGGATACGCAGTATTTT	CASSLLDWGGDTQYF
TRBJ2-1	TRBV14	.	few	TGTGCCAGCAGCCCGCTCCGAGGTCCCTACAATGAGCAGTTCTTC	CASSPLRGPYNEQFF
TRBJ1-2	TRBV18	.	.	TGTGCCAGCTCACCACCAGGAGGGGCCGGTGGCTACACCTTC	CASSPPGGAGGYTF
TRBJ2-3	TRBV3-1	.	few	TGTGCCAGCAGCCAAGTCGGGAGTATAACGCAGTATTTT	CASSQVGSITQYF
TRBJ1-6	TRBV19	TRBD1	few	TGTGCCAGTAGTATTGCGACAGGGGAGCATAATTCACCCCTCCACTTT	CASSIATGEHNSPLHF
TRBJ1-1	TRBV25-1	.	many	TGTGCCAGCTCCGTCGGGCAGGGGAGGGAAGCTTTCTTT	CASSVGQGREAFF
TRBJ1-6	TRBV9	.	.	TGTGCCAGCAGCCCTGGGACGGTAGCACCCCTCCACTTT	CASSPGTVAPLHF
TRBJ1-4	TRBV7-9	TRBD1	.	TGTGCCAGCAGCTTACCGACAGGGGGCGCGAGGGAAAAACTGTTTTTT	CASSLPTGGAREKLFF